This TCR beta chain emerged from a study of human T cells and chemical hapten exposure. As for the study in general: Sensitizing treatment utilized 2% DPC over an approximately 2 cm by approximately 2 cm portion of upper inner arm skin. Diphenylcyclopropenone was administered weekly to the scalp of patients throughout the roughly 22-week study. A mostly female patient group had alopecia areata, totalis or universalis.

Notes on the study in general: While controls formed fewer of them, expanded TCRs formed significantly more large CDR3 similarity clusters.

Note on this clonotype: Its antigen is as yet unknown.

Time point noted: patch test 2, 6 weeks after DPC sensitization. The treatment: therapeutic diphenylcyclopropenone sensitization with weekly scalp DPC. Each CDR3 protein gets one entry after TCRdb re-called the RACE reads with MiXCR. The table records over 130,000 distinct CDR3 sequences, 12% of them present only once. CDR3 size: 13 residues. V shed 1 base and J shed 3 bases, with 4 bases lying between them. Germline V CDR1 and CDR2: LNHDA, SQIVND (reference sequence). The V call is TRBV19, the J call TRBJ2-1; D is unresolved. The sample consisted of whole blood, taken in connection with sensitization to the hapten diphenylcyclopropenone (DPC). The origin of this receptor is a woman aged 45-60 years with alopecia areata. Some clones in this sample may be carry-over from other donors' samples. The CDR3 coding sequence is TGTGCCAGTAGTATAGGGAACTACAATGAGCAGTTCTTC. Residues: CASSIGNYNEQFF.